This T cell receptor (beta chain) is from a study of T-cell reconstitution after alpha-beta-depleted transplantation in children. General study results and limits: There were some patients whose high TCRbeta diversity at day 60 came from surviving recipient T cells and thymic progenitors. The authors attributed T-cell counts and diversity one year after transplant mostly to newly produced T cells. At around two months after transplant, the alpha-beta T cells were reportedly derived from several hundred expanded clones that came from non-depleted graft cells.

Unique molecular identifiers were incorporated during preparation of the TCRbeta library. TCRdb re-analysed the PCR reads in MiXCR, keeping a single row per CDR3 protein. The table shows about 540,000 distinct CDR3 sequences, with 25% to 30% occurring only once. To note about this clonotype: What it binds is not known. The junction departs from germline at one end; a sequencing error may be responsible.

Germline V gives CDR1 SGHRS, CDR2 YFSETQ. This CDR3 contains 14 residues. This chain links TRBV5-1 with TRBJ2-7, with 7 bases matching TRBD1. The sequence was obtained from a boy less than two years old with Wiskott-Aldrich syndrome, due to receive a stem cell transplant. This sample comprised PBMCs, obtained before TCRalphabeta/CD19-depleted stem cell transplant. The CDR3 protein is CASSLEGASNEQYF. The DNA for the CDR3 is TGCGCCAGCAGCTTGGAGGGGGCCTCCAACGAGCAGTACTTC.